This TCR beta chain is drawn from a study of blood T cell repertoires in COVID-19. Turning to the study itself: Acute and convalescent COVID-19 specimens originated in the United States, Italy and Spain. Sample material is recorded as cDNA or gDNA derived from T cells, B-cell-depleted T cells, or PBMCs.

The repertoire was sequenced with immunoSEQ multiplex PCR; TCRdb's copy has only in-frame clones and lacks some. The sample lists some 300,000 clones, 86% occurring once. Germline assignment: CDR1 MNHGY and CDR2 SVAAGI. Trimming took off 2 bases at V and 2 bases at J, with 12 bases between the two ends. This CDR3 has 15 amino acids. Sequencing input: peripheral blood. The genes are TRBV6-9 and TRBJ1-2, with D unresolved. The receptor's source is a woman between 65 and 79 years old with COVID-19, enrolled during active disease. The CDR3 DNA sequence: TGTGCCAGCAGTTATCCCCGACTGAAGAACTATGGCTACACCTTC. Encoded protein: CASSYPRLKNYGYTF.